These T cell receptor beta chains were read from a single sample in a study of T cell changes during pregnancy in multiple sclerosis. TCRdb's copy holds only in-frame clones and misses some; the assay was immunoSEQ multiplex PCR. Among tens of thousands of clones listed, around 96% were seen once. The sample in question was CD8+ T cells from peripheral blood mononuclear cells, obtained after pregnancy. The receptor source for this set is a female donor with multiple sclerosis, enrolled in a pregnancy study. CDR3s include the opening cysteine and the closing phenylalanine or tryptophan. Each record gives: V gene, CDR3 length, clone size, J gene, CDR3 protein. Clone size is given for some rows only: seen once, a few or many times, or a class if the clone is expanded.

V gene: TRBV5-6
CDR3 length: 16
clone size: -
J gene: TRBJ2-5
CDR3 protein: CASSRSTSGRQETQYF

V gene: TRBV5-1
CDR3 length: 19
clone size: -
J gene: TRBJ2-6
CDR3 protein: CASSLKVVGGSSGANVLTF

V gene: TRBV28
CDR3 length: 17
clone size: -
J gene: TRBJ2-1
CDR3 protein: CASNFGIFSGTGWQLFF

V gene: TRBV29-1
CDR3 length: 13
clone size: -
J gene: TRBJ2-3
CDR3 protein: CSAQRSNTDTQYF

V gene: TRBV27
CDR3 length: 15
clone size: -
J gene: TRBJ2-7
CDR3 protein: CASSFKIDRGHEQYF

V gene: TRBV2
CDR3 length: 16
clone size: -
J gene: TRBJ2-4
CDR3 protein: CASSPRDFLAKNIQYF

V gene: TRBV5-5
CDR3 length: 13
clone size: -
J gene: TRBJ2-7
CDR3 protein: CASSFSPLYEQYF

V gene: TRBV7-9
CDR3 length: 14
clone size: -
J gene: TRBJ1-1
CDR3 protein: CASRTGGVNTEAFF

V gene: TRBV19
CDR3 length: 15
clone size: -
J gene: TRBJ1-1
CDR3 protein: CASIDVRQGGTEAFF

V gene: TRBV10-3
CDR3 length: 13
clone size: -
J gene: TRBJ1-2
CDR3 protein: CAISVERAPGYTF

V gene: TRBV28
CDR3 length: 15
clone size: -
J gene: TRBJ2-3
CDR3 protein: CASSAGVFGTDTQYF

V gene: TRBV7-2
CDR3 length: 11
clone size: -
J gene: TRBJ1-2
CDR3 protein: CASSLFDGYTF

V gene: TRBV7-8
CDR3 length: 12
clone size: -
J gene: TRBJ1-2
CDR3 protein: CASSLGGGGYTF

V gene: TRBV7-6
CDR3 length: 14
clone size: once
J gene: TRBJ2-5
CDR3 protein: CASSFKTSQETQYF

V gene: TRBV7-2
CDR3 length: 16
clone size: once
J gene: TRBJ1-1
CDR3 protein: CASSPQAAGTVRRGFF

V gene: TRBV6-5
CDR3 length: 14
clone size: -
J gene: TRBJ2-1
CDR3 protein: CASSYSSLANEQFF

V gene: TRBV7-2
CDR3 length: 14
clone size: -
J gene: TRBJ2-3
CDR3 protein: CASSLISWTDTQYF

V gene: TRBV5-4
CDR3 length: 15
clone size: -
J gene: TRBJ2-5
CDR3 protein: CASSFQGAMGETQYF